Shown below are 25 T cell receptor beta chains from a single sample sequenced in a study of cytomegalovirus exposure and HLA in healthy donors. Researchers ran the PCR with 60 Vbeta and 13 Jbeta primers. Produced via immunoSEQ multiplex PCR; TCRdb's table is partial and in-frame only. The sample has 35,000 to 40,000 clones, just under 75% seen once. Material for sequencing was PBMCs. These receptor sequences come from a man under 40 in good health and CMV-seronegative.

A remark on this clone: Other DNA sequences within the sample encode an identical CDR3. The chain combines TRBV7-9 with TRBJ2-1; 16 bases map to TRBD2. CDR1 is SEHNR, CDR2 FQNEAQ, per germline (reference sequence). This CDR3 has 18 residues. Trimming removed 3 bases from V and 0 bases from J; junction bases left unmatched: 2. The CDR3 reads CASSLGLAGGSSYNEQFF. CDR3 sequence (DNA): TGTGCCAGCAGCTTGGGACTAGCGGGGGGGAGCTCCTACAATGAGCAGTTCTTC. Variable domain in full (rest from reference TRBV7-9 and TRBJ2-1): DTGVSQNPRHKITKRGQNVTFRCDPISEHNRLYWYRQTLGQGPEFLTYFQNEAQLEKSRLLSDRFSAERPKGSFSTLEIQRTEQGDSAMYLCASSLGLAGGSSYNEQFFGPGTRLTVL.

V is TRBV27 and J is TRBJ1-2; 9 nucleotides match TRBD1. This CDR3 region has 15 residues. The J segment lost 5 bases and the V segment lost 7 bases, leaving 11 bases of the junction unmatched. Germline CDR1 is MNHEY and CDR2 is SMNVEV (reference sequence). CDR3 residues: CASTKQGAGDYGYTF. DNA for the CDR3: TGTGCCAGCACTAAACAGGGGGCTGGGGATTATGGCTACACCTTC.

This chain joins TRBV29-1 and TRBJ1-2; TRBD1 matches 11 bases. The junction had 7 bases not matched to a gene; V was cut back by 4 bases and J by 0 bases. The germline CDR1 and CDR2 sequences are SQVTM and ANQGSEA. The CDR3 sequence is 16 residues long. CDR3 sequence (DNA): TGCAGCGTTGTCCAAGGACAGGGGGCCCCTAACTATGGCTACACCTTC. Its protein product is CSVVQGQGAPNYGYTF.

The gene calls are TRBV6-6 and TRBJ1-2; 9 bases map to TRBD1. The V gene's germline CDR1 is MNHNY and CDR2 SVGAGI (reference sequence). The J segment lost 4 bases and the V segment lost 2 bases, leaving 5 bases of the junction unmatched. This CDR3 spans 15 amino acids. The CDR3 spells CASSYDRGGSYGYTF. The DNA for the CDR3 is TGTGCCAGCAGTTACGACAGGGGGGGATCCTATGGCTACACCTTC.

The V and J genes are TRBV7-9 and TRBJ2-1, with TRBD1 matching 7 bases. Germline V gene sequence: CDR1 SEHNR, CDR2 FQNEAQ (reference sequence). V was pared by 1 base and J by 0 bases, with 3 bases of the junction left unmatched. The CDR3 is 16 residues long. In DNA form, the CDR3 reads TGTGCCAGCAGCTTAGGACAGGGAAGCTCCTACAATGAGCAGTTCTTC. This gives the protein CASSLGQGSSYNEQFF.

The chain is built from TRBV28 and TRBJ2-1; D remains ambiguous. V lost 4 bases, J lost 4 bases, and 11 bases lay in between. Germline assignment: CDR1 MDHEN and CDR2 SYDVKM. The CDR3 totals 14 residues. CDR3: CASSSLALYNEQFF. The CDR3 DNA reads TGTGCCAGCAGTTCCCTGGCACTATACAATGAGCAGTTCTTC.

This sequence joins TRBV5-1 and TRBJ2-2, with a weak D call TRBD1 (6 bases). The ends were cut back, 5 bases at V and 0 bases at J, with 11 bases in the middle. The length of the CDR3 is 15 residues. The germline CDR1 and CDR2 sequences are SGHRS and YFSETQ. As DNA, the CDR3 is TGCGCCAGCAGATGGACAGCGTCGAACACCGGGGAGCTGTTTTTT. It is translated as CASRWTASNTGELFF.

This clone has only one observation. The J gene is TRBJ1-5, the V gene TRBV19, with 8 bases matching TRBD1. This CDR3 region has 14 residues. With V trimmed by 5 bases and J by 5 bases, 5 bases remained unmatched. Germline loops: CDR1 LNHDA, CDR2 SQIVND (reference sequence). In DNA form, the CDR3 reads TGTGCCAGTAGTTTCGGACAGGGTGATCAGCCCCAGCATTTT. This encodes CASSFGQGDQPQHF.

This clone came up a few times. V gene TRBV7-6 combines with J gene TRBJ2-2, with unresolved D. The CDR3 is 15 amino acids. Trimming cost V 2 bases and J 4 bases, with 11 bases left between them. Germline lookup yields CDR1 SGHVS and CDR2 FNYEAQ. The CDR3: CASSLTDTTTGELFF. The CDR3 nucleotides read TGTGCCAGCAGCTTAACCGACACCACCACCGGGGAGCTGTTTTTT.

CDR3: CSVTGGFGNTIYF. CDR3 nucleotides: TGCAGCGTGACAGGGGGCTTTGGAAACACCATATATTTT. The chain combines TRBV29-1 with TRBJ1-3, with 10 bases aligning to TRBD1. J lost 3 bases, V lost 6 bases, and 2 bases had no gene match. The CDR3 has 13 residues. Germline values: CDR1 SQVTM, CDR2 ANQGSEA.

The J gene is TRBJ1-1, the V gene TRBV5-1; 7 bases match TRBD1. The CDR3 consists of 15 residues. V lost 5 bases, J lost 0 bases, and 7 bases stayed unmatched. Germline CDR1 is SGHRS and CDR2 is YFSETQ. CDR3 loop: CASSQRTGLNTEAFF. The CDR3 DNA reads as TGCGCCAGCAGTCAAAGGACAGGATTGAACACTGAAGCTTTCTTT.

V gene TRBV6-5 combines with J gene TRBJ2-7; D might be TRBD1 (5 bases). The V end lost 5 bases, the J end lost 2 bases, and 13 bases lay between the germline ends. The CDR3 loop spans 14 amino acids. Germline V gene lookup returns CDR1 MNHEY and CDR2 SVGAGI. As DNA, the CDR3 is TGTGCCAGCAGTATGGAGAAAGGGGCCTACGAGCAGTACTTC. Translating gives CASSMEKGAYEQYF.

The rearrangement links TRBV27 to TRBJ2-7; D gene unclear. The CDR3 contains 13 residues. Trimming pared 6 bases from V and 2 bases from J, leaving 11 bases between. CDR1 MNHEY and CDR2 SMNVEV come from the germline V gene (reference sequence). The CDR3 loop is CASSPDSTYEQYF. The DNA for the CDR3 is TGTGCCAGCAGCCCCGACTCTACCTACGAGCAGTACTTC.

The chain is built from TRBV6-5 and TRBJ2-1; TRBD2 matches 9 bases. This CDR3 comprises 15 residues. With V trimmed by 2 bases and J by 8 bases, 7 bases remained unmatched. Germline loops: CDR1 MNHEY, CDR2 SVGAGI. CDR3 in DNA: TGTGCCAGCAGTTACCGTCTAGCGGGGCGGGATGAGCAGTTCTTC. It translates to CASSYRLAGRDEQFF.

The rearrangement links TRBV14 to TRBJ2-7, with 8 bases identical to TRBD2. CDR1 SGHDN and CDR2 FVKESK come from the germline V gene. This CDR3 comprises 16 residues. V was clipped by 1 base and J by 3 bases; unmatched bases: 8. CDR3: CASSQGRAGVGYEQYF. The CDR3 bases are TGTGCCAGCAGCCAAGGAAGAGCGGGAGTCGGCTACGAGCAGTACTTC.

V and J are TRBV29-1 and TRBJ2-7, with D possibly matching TRBD1 (6 bases). Trimming took off 5 bases at V and 3 bases at J, with 11 bases between the two ends. CDR1 is SQVTM and CDR2 is ANQGSEA in the germline V gene. There are 12 residues in the CDR3. CDR3 sequence (DNA): TGCAGCGTTACGGGACACCTCTACGAGCAGTACTTC. Its translation is CSVTGHLYEQYF.

A single count supports this clone. V is TRBV4-1 and J is TRBJ2-1; TRBD2 matches 9 bases. The trim removed 4 bases at V and 7 bases at J, leaving 14 bases unmatched. Germline V gene lookup returns CDR1 MGHRA and CDR2 YSYEKL. This CDR3 is 17 amino acids long. CDR3 nucleotide sequence: TGCGCCAGCAGCCCCCTTTTGGCGGGGGGGCAGAGGAATGAGCAGTTCTTC. It yields the protein CASSPLLAGGQRNEQFF.

V usage is TRBV7-8 and J usage is TRBJ2-5; D ambiguous. Germline values: CDR1 SGHVS, CDR2 FQNEAQ. The ends were cut back, 1 base at V and 0 bases at J, with 9 bases in the middle. The CDR3 totals 15 residues. For the CDR3, the DNA is TGTGCCAGCAGCTTAGTGAGGTCGTACCAAGAGACCCAGTACTTC. Translation gives CASSLVRSYQETQYF.

This clone was detected only once. The chain joins TRBV4-1 to TRBJ2-5; TRBD2 aligns across 7 bases. The CDR3 has 18 residues. CDR1 MGHRA and CDR2 YSYEKL come from the germline V gene. V shed 0 bases and J 0 bases; nucleotides not matched to a gene: 10. CDR3 bases: TGCGCCAGCAGCCAAGAAGTGAAACTAGCGCCCTACCAAGAGACCCAGTACTTC. Its protein is CASSQEVKLAPYQETQYF.

The chain uses TRBV2 and TRBJ1-2, with TRBD1 as a possible D gene (6 bases). V was pared by 4 bases and J by 4 bases, with 13 bases between. The CDR3 is made up of 14 amino acids. Germline V gene lookup returns CDR1 SNHLY and CDR2 FYNNEI. In nucleotides, the CDR3 is TGTGCCAGCAGTGTCCAGGGACAACCCTATGGCTACACCTTC. This encodes CASSVQGQPYGYTF.

This clone was found a few times. The chain couples TRBV29-1 to TRBJ1-2, with D unclear. The germline V and J ends were trimmed by 3 bases and 8 bases, with 19 bases remaining between them. The CDR3 sequence is 14 residues long. The germline gives CDR1 SQVTM, CDR2 ANQGSEA. The CDR3 coding sequence is TGCAGCGTTGATGTCCCGCAAGCTGCGGGCGGCTACACCTTC. Its protein is CSVDVPQAAGGYTF.

CDR3 residues: CASSSRGRVEKLFF. The CDR3 DNA follows: TGTGCCAGCAGTTCCAGGGGGCGGGTTGAAAAACTGTTTTTT. The genes are TRBV5-4 and TRBJ1-4; TRBD1 matches 8 bases. This CDR3 region has 14 residues. The junction had 7 bases not matched to a gene; V was cut back by 5 bases and J by 7 bases. Germline V gene lookup returns CDR1 SGHNT and CDR2 YYREEE (reference sequence).

The chain is built from TRBV5-1 and TRBJ1-2, with 8 bases that match TRBD1. CDR1 SGHRS and CDR2 YFSETQ come from the germline V gene. V lost 4 bases and J lost 3; bases outside the gene matches: 11. CDR3 size: 16 residues. CDR3 nucleotide sequence: TGCGCCAGCAGCATGGGACAGGCGCCCTTATACTATGGCTACACCTTC. This translates into CASSMGQAPLYYGYTF.

The chain links TRBV2 to TRBJ2-1, with TRBD1 matching 7 bases. Germline CDR1 SNHLY, CDR2 FYNNEI. This CDR3 has 13 amino acids. V lost 7 bases, J lost 4 bases, and 4 bases stayed unmatched. This CDR3 is CASTGQAYNEQFF. The CDR3 bases are TGTGCCAGCACCGGACAGGCTTACAATGAGCAGTTCTTC.

The chain uses TRBV10-1 and TRBJ2-4, with 8 bases lining up with TRBD1. J was trimmed by 0 bases and V by 3 bases; bases with no gene match: 19. In germline, CDR1 is WNHNN, CDR2 SYGVQD (reference sequence). This CDR3 contains 21 residues. The DNA of the CDR3 is TGCGCCAGCAGTGAAGGGACCGGGACAGGAAAATACTTGATAGCCAAAAACATTCAGTACTTC. Translating it yields CASSEGTGTGKYLIAKNIQYF.